The T cell receptor (beta chain) described here comes from a study of T-cell memory formation after mild COVID-19. MiXCR, applied by TCRdb to the 5' RACE reads, yields one record per CDR3 protein. The sample contains under 300,000 distinct CDR3 sequences, 7.5% to 10% of which appear only once. This clonotype appeared a few times. Material: PBMCs or a T cell subset sorted from them (not recorded which). The source is a young man who had mild COVID-19 (a few samples of this study predate the infection). Cell type and time point are not known.

In DNA form, the CDR3 reads TGTGCCAGCAGCTTAGTTCGGACAGGGTACCAAGAGACCCAGTACTTC. This gives the protein CASSLVRTGYQETQYF. J is TRBJ2-5 and V is TRBV7-8; 8 bases fit TRBD1. The V gene's germline CDR1 is SGHVS and CDR2 FQNEAQ. The CDR3 loop spans 16 amino acids. The ends lost 1 base at V and 0 bases at J; junction bases unmatched: 4.